This TCR beta chain was obtained from a study of shared clonotypes between healthy human individuals. The data were produced by immunoSEQ multiplex PCR, yet TCRdb's version contains in-frame clones alone and is incomplete. The data hold about 120,000 clones, with roughly 70% observed a single time. With 8 bases removed from V and 4 bases from J, the gap between germline ends came to 17 bases. The CDR3 length is 15 residues. Germline CDR1 and CDR2: LNHDA and SQIVND (reference sequence). The V call is TRBV19, the J call TRBJ2-2; D unclear. The source of this sequence is a woman aged 25 to 39 in good health. Sequencing input: memory CD8+ T cells sorted from blood. Subset: CD45RO+ cells pooled with CCR7-negative TemRA cells. DNA of the CDR3: TGTGCCAGTGCCGCGGCGCCTAGGTGCACCGGGGAGCTGTTTTTT. This codes for CASAAAPRCTGELFF.